This TCR beta chain is drawn from a study of tumor-infiltrating lymphocytes in primary liver carcinoma. This clonotype has at least ten counts. Its antigen is unknown. The germline gives CDR1 MGHRA, CDR2 YSYEKL. The CDR3 loop spans 17 amino acids. After removal of 2 bases from V and 6 bases from J, the junction contained 11 bases not matched to a gene. Scientists recovered RNA and DNA together from approximately 20-30 mg of unsorted bulk tissue. The patients presented with primary liver carcinoma, which was managed through surgical resection. Every one of the tumor samples had a viable tumor cell content above 75%. Priming with a constant-region primer yielded TCR beta cDNA from 450 to 550 ng total RNA. Construction of TCR beta libraries relied on three successive nested multiplex PCR rounds employing slightly modified ARM-PCR. The first two PCR rounds, around 10 cycles each, used TRBV1-TRBV30 forward primers and a C-beta reverse primer. Each CDR3 protein gets one entry after TCRdb re-called the multiplex PCR reads with MiXCR. The sample lists roughly 91,000 distinct CDR3 sequences; around 63% were seen once.

Study-level points and caveats: The study found a significantly higher top-250-clone fraction in tumors than in blood (p = 0.039).

The TCR comes from a woman aged 55-70 years with primary liver carcinoma and hepatitis B virus infection. This chain links TRBV4-1 with TRBJ2-1, with 9 nucleotides matching TRBD2. Sequenced: liver tumor tissue from sampling region 5. Subset given: tumor region T5, tumor centre. CDR3 DNA: TGCGCCAGCAGCCAACGAGTCCCCCCAGCGGGAGGCAATGAGCAGTTCTTC. Translation gives CASSQRVPPAGGNEQFF.